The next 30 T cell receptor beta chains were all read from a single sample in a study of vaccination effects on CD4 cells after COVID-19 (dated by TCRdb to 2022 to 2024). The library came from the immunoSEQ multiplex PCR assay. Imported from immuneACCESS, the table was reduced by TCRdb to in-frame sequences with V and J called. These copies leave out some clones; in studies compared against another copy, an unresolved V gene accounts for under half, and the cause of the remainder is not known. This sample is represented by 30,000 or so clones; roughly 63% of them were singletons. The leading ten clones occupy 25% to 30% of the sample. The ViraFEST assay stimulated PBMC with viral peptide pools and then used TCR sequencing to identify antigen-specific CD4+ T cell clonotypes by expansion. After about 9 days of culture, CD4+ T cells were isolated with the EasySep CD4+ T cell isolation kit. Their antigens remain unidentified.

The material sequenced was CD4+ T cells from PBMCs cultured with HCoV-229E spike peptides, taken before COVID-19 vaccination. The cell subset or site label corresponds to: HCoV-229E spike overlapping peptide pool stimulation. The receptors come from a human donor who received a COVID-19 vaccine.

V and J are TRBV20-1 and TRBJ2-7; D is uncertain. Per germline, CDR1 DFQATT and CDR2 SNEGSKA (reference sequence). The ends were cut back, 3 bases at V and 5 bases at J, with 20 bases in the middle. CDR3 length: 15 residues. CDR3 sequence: CSASKVADPDHEQYF. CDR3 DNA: TGCAGTGCTAGTAAGGTTGCGGACCCAGACCACGAGCAGTACTTC.

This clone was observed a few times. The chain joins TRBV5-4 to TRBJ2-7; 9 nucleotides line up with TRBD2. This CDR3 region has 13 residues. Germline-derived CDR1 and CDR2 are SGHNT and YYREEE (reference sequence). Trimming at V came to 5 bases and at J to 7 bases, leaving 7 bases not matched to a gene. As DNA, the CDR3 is TGTGCCAGCAGTATTGCGGGAGGGCGGGAGCAGTACTTC. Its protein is CASSIAGGREQYF. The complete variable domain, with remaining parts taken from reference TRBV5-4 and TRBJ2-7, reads ETGVTQSPTHLIKTRGQQVTLRCSSQSGHNTVSWYQQALGQGPQFIFQYYREEENGRGNFPPRFSGLQFPNYSSELNVNALELDDSALYLCASSIAGGREQYFGPGTRLTVT.

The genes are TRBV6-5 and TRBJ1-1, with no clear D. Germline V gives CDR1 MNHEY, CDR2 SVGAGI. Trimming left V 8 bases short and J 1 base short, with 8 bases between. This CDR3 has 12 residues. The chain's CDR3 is CASRSRNTEAFF. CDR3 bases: TGTGCCAGCCGAAGTAGGAACACTGAAGCTTTCTTT.

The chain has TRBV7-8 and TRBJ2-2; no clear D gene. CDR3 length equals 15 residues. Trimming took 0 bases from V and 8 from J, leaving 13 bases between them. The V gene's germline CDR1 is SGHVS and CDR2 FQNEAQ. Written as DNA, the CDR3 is TGTGCCAGCAGCTTAGCCCTTTGGGTTGGGGGGGAGCTGTTTTTT. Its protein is CASSLALWVGGELFF.

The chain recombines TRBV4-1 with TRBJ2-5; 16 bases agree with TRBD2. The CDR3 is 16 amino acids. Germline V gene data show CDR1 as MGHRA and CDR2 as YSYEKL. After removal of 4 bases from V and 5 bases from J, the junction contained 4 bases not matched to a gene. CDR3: CASSPGTSGRGETQYF. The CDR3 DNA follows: TGCGCCAGCAGCCCGGGGACTAGCGGGAGGGGGGAGACCCAGTACTTC.

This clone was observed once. The DNA for the CDR3 is TGTGCCACCTCGAGGGGGATCGGTGAAGCTTTCTTT. Translating gives CATSRGIGEAFF. The J gene is TRBJ1-1, the V gene TRBV5-4; D possibly corresponds to TRBD1 (6 bases). V dropped 9 bases and J dropped 7 bases, with 16 bases sitting between them. The germline CDR1 and CDR2 sequences are SGHNT and YYREEE (reference sequence). The CDR3 consists of 12 residues.

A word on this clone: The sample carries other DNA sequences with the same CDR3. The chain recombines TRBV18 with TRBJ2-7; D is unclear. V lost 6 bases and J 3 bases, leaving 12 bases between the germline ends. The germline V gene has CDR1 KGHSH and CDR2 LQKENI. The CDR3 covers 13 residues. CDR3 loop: CASSPGAGYEQYF. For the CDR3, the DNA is TGTGCCAGCTCCCCAGGAGCCGGCTACGAGCAGTACTTC.

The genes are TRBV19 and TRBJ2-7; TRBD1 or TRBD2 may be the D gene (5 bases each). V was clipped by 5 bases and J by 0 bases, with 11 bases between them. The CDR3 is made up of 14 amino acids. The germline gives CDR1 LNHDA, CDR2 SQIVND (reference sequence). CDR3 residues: CASSVGDHSYEQYF. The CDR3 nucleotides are TGTGCCAGTAGTGTCGGGGACCACTCCTACGAGCAGTACTTC.

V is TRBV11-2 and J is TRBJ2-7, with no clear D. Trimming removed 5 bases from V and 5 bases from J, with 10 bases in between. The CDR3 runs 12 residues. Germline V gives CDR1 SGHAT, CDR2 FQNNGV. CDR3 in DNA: TGTGCCAGCAGCCGACTGATCGACGAGCAGTACTTC. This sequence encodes CASSRLIDEQYF.

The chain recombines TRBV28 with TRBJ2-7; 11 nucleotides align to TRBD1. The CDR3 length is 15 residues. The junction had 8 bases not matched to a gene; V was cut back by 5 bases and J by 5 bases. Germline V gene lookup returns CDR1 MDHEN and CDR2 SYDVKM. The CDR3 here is CASSPLGTGGNEQYF. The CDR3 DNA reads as TGTGCCAGCAGTCCCCTGGGGACAGGGGGTAACGAGCAGTACTTC.

Written as DNA, the CDR3 is TGTGCCAGCAGTGAGTTACGTTCACCCCTCCACTTT. This sequence encodes CASSELRSPLHF. The J gene is TRBJ1-6, the V gene TRBV6-1; D gene uncertain. V was cut by 3 bases and J by 9 bases, with 6 bases left in between. Germline CDR1 MNHNS, CDR2 SASEGT. CDR3 length: 12 residues.

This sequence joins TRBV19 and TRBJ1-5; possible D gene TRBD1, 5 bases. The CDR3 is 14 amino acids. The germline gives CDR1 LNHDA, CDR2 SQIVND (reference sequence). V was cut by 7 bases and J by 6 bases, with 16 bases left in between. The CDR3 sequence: CASTPRVEGQPQHF. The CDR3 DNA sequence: TGTGCCAGTACCCCCAGGGTGGAGGGTCAGCCCCAGCATTTT.

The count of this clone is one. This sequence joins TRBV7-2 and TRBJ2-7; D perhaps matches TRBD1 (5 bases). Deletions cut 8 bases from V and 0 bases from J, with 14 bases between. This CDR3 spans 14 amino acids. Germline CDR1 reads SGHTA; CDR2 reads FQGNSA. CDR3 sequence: CASLRDSFSYEQYF. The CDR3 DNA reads TGTGCCAGCCTCCGCGACAGCTTCTCCTACGAGCAGTACTTC. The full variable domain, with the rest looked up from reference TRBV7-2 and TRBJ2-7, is GAGVSQSPSNKVTEKGKDVELRCDPISGHTALYWYRQSLGQGLEFLIYFQGNSAPDKSGLPSDRFSAERTGGSVSTLTIQRTQQEDSAVYLCASLRDSFSYEQYFGPGTRLTVT.

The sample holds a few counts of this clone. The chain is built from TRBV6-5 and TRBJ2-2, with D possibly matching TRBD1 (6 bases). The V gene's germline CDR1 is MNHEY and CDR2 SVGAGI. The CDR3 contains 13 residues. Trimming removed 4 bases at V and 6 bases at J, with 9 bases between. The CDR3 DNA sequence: TGTGCCAGCAGTTGGGGGCGGCCCGGGGAGCTGTTTTTT. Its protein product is CASSWGRPGELFF.

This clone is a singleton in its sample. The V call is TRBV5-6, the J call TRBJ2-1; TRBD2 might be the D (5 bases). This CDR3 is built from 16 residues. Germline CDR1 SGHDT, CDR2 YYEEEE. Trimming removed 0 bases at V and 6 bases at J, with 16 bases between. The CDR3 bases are TGTGCCAGCAGCTTGGTTTGGGCGGGTAGGGCCAATGAGCAGTTCTTC. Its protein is CASSLVWAGRANEQFF.

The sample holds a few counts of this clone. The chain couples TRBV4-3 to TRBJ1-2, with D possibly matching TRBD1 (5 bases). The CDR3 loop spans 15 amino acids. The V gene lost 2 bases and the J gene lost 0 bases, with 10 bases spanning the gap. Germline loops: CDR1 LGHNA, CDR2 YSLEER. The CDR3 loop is CASSQYQGTNYGYTF. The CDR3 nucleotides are TGCGCCAGCAGCCAATATCAGGGTACTAACTATGGCTACACCTTC.

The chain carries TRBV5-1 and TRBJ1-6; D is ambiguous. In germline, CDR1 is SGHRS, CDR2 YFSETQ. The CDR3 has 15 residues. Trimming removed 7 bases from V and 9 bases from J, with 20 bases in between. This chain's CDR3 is CASGLDSGLSSPLHF. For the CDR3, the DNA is TGCGCCAGCGGACTGGACTCGGGGTTAAGTTCACCCCTCCACTTT.

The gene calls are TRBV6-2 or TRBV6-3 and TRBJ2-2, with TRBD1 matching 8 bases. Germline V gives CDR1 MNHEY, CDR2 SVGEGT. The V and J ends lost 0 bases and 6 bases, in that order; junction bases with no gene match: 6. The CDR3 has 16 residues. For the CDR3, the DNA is TGTGCCAGCAGTTACTCCCGGACAGGGTGGGCCGGGGAGCTGTTTTTT. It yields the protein CASSYSRTGWAGELFF.

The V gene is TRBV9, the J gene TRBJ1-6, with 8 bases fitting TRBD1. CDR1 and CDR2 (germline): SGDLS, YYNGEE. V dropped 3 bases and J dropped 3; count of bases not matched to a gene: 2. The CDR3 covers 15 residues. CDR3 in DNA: TGTGCCAGCAGCGGGGGGACAGGCTATAATTCACCCCTCCACTTT. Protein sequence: CASSGGTGYNSPLHF.

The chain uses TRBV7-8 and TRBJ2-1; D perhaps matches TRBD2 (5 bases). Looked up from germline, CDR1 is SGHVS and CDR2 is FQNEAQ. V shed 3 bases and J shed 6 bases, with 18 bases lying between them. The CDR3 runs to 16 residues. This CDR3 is CASSFLRKLEGNEQFF. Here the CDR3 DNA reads TGTGCCAGCAGCTTCCTGAGGAAACTAGAAGGCAATGAGCAGTTCTTC.

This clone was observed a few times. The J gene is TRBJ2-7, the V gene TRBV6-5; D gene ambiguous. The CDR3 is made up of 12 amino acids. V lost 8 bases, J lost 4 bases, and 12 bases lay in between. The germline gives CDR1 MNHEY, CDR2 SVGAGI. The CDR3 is CASSPSLYEQYF. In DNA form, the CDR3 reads TGTGCCAGCTCACCCAGCCTATACGAGCAGTACTTC.

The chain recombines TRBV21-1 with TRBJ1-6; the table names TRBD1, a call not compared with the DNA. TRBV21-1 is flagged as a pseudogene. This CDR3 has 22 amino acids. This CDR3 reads CASSKDQGDRGIASNYNSPLHF. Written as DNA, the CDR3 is TGTGCCAGCAGCAAAGATCAGGGGGACAGGGGAATTGCAAGTAACTATAATTCACCCCTCCACTTT.

This CDR3 is CASSQDSWGRYEQYF. The DNA for the CDR3 is TGCGCCAGCAGCCAAGATAGCTGGGGGAGGTACGAGCAGTACTTC. The gene calls are TRBV4-3 and TRBJ2-7, with D perhaps matching TRBD2 (6 bases). Germline assignment: CDR1 LGHNA and CDR2 YSLEER. Trimming pared 0 bases from V and 4 bases from J, leaving 13 bases between. The length of the CDR3 is 15 residues.

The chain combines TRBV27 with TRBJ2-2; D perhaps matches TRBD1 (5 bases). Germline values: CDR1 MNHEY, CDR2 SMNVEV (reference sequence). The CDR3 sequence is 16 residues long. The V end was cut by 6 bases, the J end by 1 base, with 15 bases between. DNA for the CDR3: TGTGCCAGCAGACCCGATTGGGGCCAGAACACCGGGGAGCTGTTTTTT. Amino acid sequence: CASRPDWGQNTGELFF.

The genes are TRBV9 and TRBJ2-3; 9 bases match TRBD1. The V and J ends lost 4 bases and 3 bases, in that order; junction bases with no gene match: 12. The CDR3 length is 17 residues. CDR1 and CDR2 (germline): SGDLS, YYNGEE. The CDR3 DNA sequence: TGTGCCAGCAGCAACGGGGGGACAGGGCGTGGGACAGATACGCAGTATTTT. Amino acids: CASSNGGTGRGTDTQYF.

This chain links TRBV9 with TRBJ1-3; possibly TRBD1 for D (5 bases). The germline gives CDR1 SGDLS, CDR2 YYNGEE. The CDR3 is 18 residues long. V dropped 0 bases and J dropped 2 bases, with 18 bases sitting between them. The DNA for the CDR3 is TGTGCCAGCAGCGTAGCCGCGGCAGGGAGAGACACTGGAAACACCATATATTTT. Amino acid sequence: CASSVAAAGRDTGNTIYF.

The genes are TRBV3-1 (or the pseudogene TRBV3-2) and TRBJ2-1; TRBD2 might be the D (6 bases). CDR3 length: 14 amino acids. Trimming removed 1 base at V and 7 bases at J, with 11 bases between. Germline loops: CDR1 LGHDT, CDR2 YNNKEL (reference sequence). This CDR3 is CASSQVSGGNEQFF. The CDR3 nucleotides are TGTGCCAGCAGCCAAGTGTCAGGAGGGAATGAGCAGTTCTTC.

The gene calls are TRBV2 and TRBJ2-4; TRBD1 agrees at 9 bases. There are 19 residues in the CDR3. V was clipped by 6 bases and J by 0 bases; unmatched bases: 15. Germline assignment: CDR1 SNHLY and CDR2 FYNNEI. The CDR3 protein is CASRLPGQGSLQAKNIQYF. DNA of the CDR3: TGTGCCAGCAGATTACCGGGACAGGGATCTTTGCAAGCCAAAAACATTCAGTACTTC. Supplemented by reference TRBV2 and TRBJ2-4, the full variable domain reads EPEVTQTPSHQVTQMGQEVILRCVPISNHLYFYWYRQILGQKVEFLVSFYNNEISEKSEIFDDQFSVERPDGSNFTLKIRSTKLEDSAMYFCASRLPGQGSLQAKNIQYFGAGTRLSVL.

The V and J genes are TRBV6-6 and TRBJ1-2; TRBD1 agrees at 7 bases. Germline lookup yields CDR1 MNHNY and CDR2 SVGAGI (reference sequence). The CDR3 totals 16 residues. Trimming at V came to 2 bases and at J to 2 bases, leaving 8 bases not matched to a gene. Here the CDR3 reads CASSYGTVGNNYGYTF. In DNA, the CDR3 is TGTGCCAGCAGTTACGGGACAGTCGGAAACAACTATGGCTACACCTTC.

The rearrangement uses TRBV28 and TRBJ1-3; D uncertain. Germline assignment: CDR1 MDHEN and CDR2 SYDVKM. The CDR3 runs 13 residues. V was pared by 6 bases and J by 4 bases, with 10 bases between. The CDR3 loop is CASRQPGGNTIYF. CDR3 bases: TGTGCCAGCAGGCAGCCGGGGGGAAACACCATATATTTT.